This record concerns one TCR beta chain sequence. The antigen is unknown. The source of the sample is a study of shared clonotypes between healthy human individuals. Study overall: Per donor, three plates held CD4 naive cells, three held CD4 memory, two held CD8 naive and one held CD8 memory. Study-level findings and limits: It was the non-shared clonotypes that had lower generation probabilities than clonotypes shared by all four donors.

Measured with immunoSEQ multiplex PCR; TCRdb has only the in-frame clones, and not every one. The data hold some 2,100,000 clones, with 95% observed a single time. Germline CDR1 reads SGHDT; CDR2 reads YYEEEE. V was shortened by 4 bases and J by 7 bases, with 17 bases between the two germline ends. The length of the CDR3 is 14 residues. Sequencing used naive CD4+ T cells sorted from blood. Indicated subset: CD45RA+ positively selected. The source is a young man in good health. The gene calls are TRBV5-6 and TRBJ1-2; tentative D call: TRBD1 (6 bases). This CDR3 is CASSPKGGPGGYTF. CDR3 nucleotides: TGTGCCAGCAGCCCCAAGGGGGGCCCAGGTGGCTACACCTTC.